This paragraph covers one T cell receptor (beta chain) sequence. Its antigen is not yet known. No base quality information exists; no much larger clone differs at one position. The cohort comprised around 700 healthy bone marrow donors. At the time of sampling, every cohort member was nominally healthy, though immune exposures that went unrecorded were likely present. The donor was CMV seropositive and was included in the group of 289 seropositive cohort members. A peripheral blood sample was provided by each donor, and peripheral blood mononuclear cells were used for TCR beta sequencing. The Qiagen DNeasy Blood Extraction Kit was used to extract genomic DNA from the blood cell samples. The library was made by the immunoSEQ multiplex PCR assay. A mixture of 60 forward primers for TCR Vbeta segments and 13 reverse primers for TCR Jbeta segments was used in the multiplex PCR. The CDR3 region of rearranged TCR beta genes was amplified from genomic DNA with a multiplex PCR assay. On the Illumina HiSeq System, the amplified TCR beta libraries were sequenced as 87-base-pair reads. As for how the authors treated the data: Across the roughly 700 repertoires, a later analysis counted 80 million or so unique TCR beta chains, around 11 million of which were shared by at least two donors. Raw reads were error-corrected and collapsed into unique sequences with a nearest-neighbor algorithm that merged closely related sequences to remove PCR and sequencing errors. V, D and J gene segments were assigned by aligning CDR3 sequences to IMGT reference sequences. For a sequence to be retained, at least a six-nucleotide match to both a V gene segment and a J gene segment was required. Rearrangements were classified as productive when the CDR3 lacked stop codons and remained in frame with V and J, and all other rearrangements were classified as non-productive. Following IMGT convention, CDR3 was defined as the stretch from the second conserved V-encoded cysteine to the conserved J-encoded phenylalanine. In an earlier analysis of around 640 of the donors, sequences lacking an unambiguous match to a single V gene segment were excluded. In an earlier analysis of approximately 560 of the donors, a V segment was called functional when productive rearrangements were above 56.7%, and segregating when the standard deviation between donors exceeded 5%. A statistical classification framework was developed to diagnose cytomegalovirus status using the catalog of TCR beta chain sequences. In a later analysis, V and J genes were assigned by comparing TCR nucleotide sequences against IMGT/GENE-DB human TR gene sequences. Using the TCRdist pipeline, a later analysis assigned CDR3 sequences along with most-parsimonious VDJ recombination scenarios. In a later analysis, every TCR beta chain was defined by the combination of its CDR3 amino acid sequence and its V-gene family, and reads without a unique V-gene family were dropped. A later analysis removed several hundred highly shared, low-generation-probability nucleotide sequences to deal with suspected cross-contamination and a sequencing artifact. A later analysis calculated a clonal expansion index for each public chain from normalized within-repertoire ranks of inferred template counts. Generation probabilities in a later analysis came from a VDJ recombination model fitted to out-of-frame rearrangements, and those results were checked against IGoR. In a later analysis, hypergeometric tests were used to score TCR-TCR, TCR-HLA and TCR-CMV co-occurrence, with a repertoire-size bias correction applied to TCR pairs. To estimate false discovery rates, a later analysis permuted the HLA or CMV assignments 20 times. In a later analysis, co-occurring TCRs were grouped using DBSCAN, with TCRdist sequence similarity added in when clustering inside HLA-allele-positive subsets. Repertoires with fewer than 30,000 or more than 120,000 public chains were left out of co-occurrence clustering, as were about five repertoires with anomalous nucleotide sharing. Entries here come from immuneACCESS through TCRdb and include only in-frame sequences with V and J called. Some clones fail to appear in such tables; in the studies checked, an unresolved V gene covers under half of the shortfall, and the cause of the remainder is unknown. V, J and clone size were drawn from that table, and D and trimming were deduced from the DNA. In this sample the table shows under 200,000 clones, 82% of which occur a single time. The ten largest make up more than 0.9% of the sample.

This record comes from a study of cytomegalovirus exposure and HLA in healthy donors listed by TCRdb under 2017. Background on the whole study: In an earlier analysis of under 750 of the donors, 276 Gb of sequence data and some 120 million unique TCR beta sequences from about 179 million T cells were reported. To predict cytomegalovirus infection status, the study combined high-throughput TCR immunosequencing, statistical association of individual TCRs with disease status, and machine learning. An earlier analysis of more than 450 of the donors used high-throughput TCR beta sequencing to judge whether each TCR beta V gene segment behaved as functional or pseudogenic. Of the 300 to 500 genotyped donors, 75% to 85% were placed in the genetic ancestry cluster associated with self-reported Caucasian donors. Among 300 to 500 genotyped donors of the cohort, an average of about 220,000 unique TCR beta nucleotide sequences was sequenced per donor, of which about 19% were non-productive. About 280 gigabases of sequencing data and 70 million to 100 million unique TCR sequences were included in an early release covering 500 to 750 HLA-typed donors. Every discovery cohort repertoire had been produced on one sequencing platform. In addition to the first cohort of roughly 670 subjects, a separate validation cohort of approximately 120 different subjects was used. Rather than using new phenotypic data, the later analysis identified candidate immune exposures from TCR beta sequences and from how often those sequences occurred across donors. HLA typing included class I and class II loci at four-digit resolution. A handful of DR-DQ haplotypes were handled as single units for association and clustering because linkage in the cohort was strong. The study aimed to test whether signatures of past pathogen exposure could be identified by cataloging public T cell receptors. Using immunosequencing, the study profiled T cell repertoires from about 620 subjects and related those repertoires to cytomegalovirus serostatus. In a later genetic analysis, genome-wide SNP genotypes for about 60% of the 666 donors were used, and that subset was treated as a discovery cohort. The number of donors typed differed by locus, with roughly 620-630 for A, B, C, DRB1 and DQB1, around 500 for DQA1, under 610 for DPA1, and approximately 470 for DPB1. Donor age, sex, ethnicity and CMV serostatus were compiled together with the repertoire data. A later analysis re-analyzed previously published TCR beta repertoires from 660 or so donors and added high-resolution HLA genotyping to study TCR occurrence patterns. Broad study findings and their caveats: Roughly 15 rarely observed V segments, including chromosome 9 orphons, were excluded from the earlier analysis of approximately 500 of the donors because counts were too low. The authors suggested that the approach could potentially be extended to other disease states and immunological phenotypes. Immune exposure information for the cohort was limited to CMV serostatus. A further reported finding was that TCR beta sequences accurately predicted the HLA-A and HLA-B alleles for most subjects in the first cohort. In a later analysis, the rate of TCR association differed among HLA loci, with DRB1 alleles having the most associated TCRs and HLA-C alleles having the fewest. A few of the identified cytomegalovirus-associated TCR beta chains were confirmed in vitro to be specific for cytomegalovirus antigens. The classifier was reported to diagnose cytomegalovirus status with high specificity and sensitivity in both the original and validation cohorts. The 87-base-pair reads could not distinguish some IMGT-functional V segments, including TRBV6-2 and TRBV6-3, so those segments were excluded. The cohort was sequenced for TCR beta chains only, and without alpha or paired-chain data the features that could be detected were limited. V-gene and J-gene trimming of TCR beta chains was associated with a missense DCLRE1C variant in a later genetic analysis, and the association was replicated in an independent cohort. A later analysis associated about 16,000 TCR beta sequences with specific HLA alleles at a false discovery rate of 0.05. Most TCR sequences were seen in very few donors, while some public TCRs were found in many individuals. A later analysis found that HLA-associated TCR beta chains were more clonally expanded and had lower generation probabilities than equally common non-associated chains. A later analysis reported that several top co-occurrence clusters appeared linked to parvovirus B19, influenza, CMV and Epstein-Barr virus. Roughly uniform sequencing depth across donors was assumed in presence/absence analyses, although this assumption may not hold. Broadly in line with IMGT annotations, most TCR beta V segments showed up in productive rearrangements about 87% or about 30% of the time in an earlier analysis of 450 to 750 of the donors. Most CMV-associated TCR beta chains appeared to be HLA-restricted in a later analysis, and the HLA associations seemed to be driven largely by CMV exposure. Assigning TCR associations to individual alleles was difficult when HLA alleles, especially DR and DQ, strongly co-occurred. Compared with the 666-donor mean, donors in an Asian-associated ancestry cluster had fewer N-insertions in productive TCRs, according to a later genetic analysis. A cluster of highly shared sequence variants was judged likely to be a technical artifact of the sequencing pipeline. Correlated functional status among segregating V segments might reflect linkage disequilibrium, but an unknown experimental factor could not be ruled out. Because some donors lacked HLA typing at each locus, the association tests relied only on the typed subset. The study gave a list of 150 to 200 TCR beta chains associated with cytomegalovirus.

Measured from the cysteine to the phenylalanine, the CDR3 is 14 residues long. The entry retains the CDR3 DNA only, 42 bases that are in frame from base 1. V drops 2 bases and J drops 7 bases, leaving 12 bases in between. The germline V gene specifies SGHRS as CDR1 and YFSETQ as CDR2. The receptor was derived from a girl aged 2-15 years in good health and CMV-seropositive. In this chain, TRBV5-1 is recombined with TRBJ1-4, with TRBD1 tentatively as D gene (5 bases match). Sequencing used PBMCs. The nucleotides read TGCGCCAGCAGCTTCTCGGGGGAGGGTGAAAAACTGTTTTTT. It encodes CASSFSGEGEKLFF. This CDR3, with the reference TRBV5-1 and TRBJ1-4 proteins standing in past its ends, gives the full variable domain KAGVTQTPRYLIKTRGQQVTLSCSPISGHRSVSWYQQTPGQGLQFLFEYFSETQRNKGNFPGRFSGRQFSNSRSEMNVSTLELGDSALYLCASSFSGEGEKLFFGSGTQLSVL.